This TCR beta chain appears in the sequencing data of a study of CD8 T cells in Susac syndrome (dated by TCRdb to about 2019). For the wider study: Of the Susac syndrome patients who were sequenced, roughly 6 had clinically active disease and about eight were in clinical remission. At blood withdrawal, Susac syndrome patients were therapy-naive, treated with corticosteroids (with IVIg additionally given to some), or treated with IVIg alone. The study used repertoire sequencing to test whether antigen drove CD8+ T cell activation and differentiation in Susac syndrome. Clonality of the CD8+ T cell repertoire was compared between more than 9 healthy donors, approximately 14 Susac syndrome patients and some 15 multiple sclerosis patients. Paper-wide results and their limitations: Roughly 15 and five Susac-specific public clones were found in the total CD8+ and CD8+ TEMRA repertoires, respectively. Clonal expansion was seen in Susac syndrome CD8+ repertoires, peaking in CD8+ TEMRA cells and being greater in clinically active patients than in remitting ones. The TCR sequencing and HLA analysis was acknowledged to have included a relatively small number of individuals.

About this clonotype: Its cognate antigen has yet to be identified. Base qualities are not recorded, but no much larger clone differs from it by a single base.

Peripheral blood CD8+ and CD4+ T cells from healthy donors, Susac syndrome patients and multiple sclerosis patients were profiled by high-throughput TCR beta sequencing. The Susac syndrome patients fulfilled recently defined diagnostic criteria for either definite or probable disease. CD8+ TEMRA cells were enriched by FACS, while bulk CD8+ and CD4+ T cells were purified by magnetic negative isolation. Blood was collected in EDTA tubes and processed within 24 hours, with PBMCs isolated through density gradient centrifugation. PBMCs intended for TCR sequencing were cryopreserved in liquid nitrogen and were subsequently thawed in a 37 degrees C water bath. The sorted or isolated CD4+, CD8+ and CD8+ TEMRA cells had a purity of 90% or higher. RNA was extracted using the RNeasy kit, and about 0.5 to 1 microgram was reverse transcribed with random hexamers. TCR beta CDR3 regions were amplified with the immunoSEQ multiplex PCR assay covering 54 Vbeta and 13 Jbeta segments. PCR amplification bias was corrected using a synthetic template baseline for primer optimization and computational correction. In the source study's methods: Reads were annotated to V, D and J genes according to IMGT and were analyzed with immunoSEQ Analyzer, with only productive sequences retained. To calculate clonality, Shannon entropy was normalized by log2 of the number of productive unique sequences and then subtracted from one. For each patient and control, public and private clones were evaluated among the 100 most prevalent clones. Clones were defined as Susac-specific if absent from the healthy and MS cohorts, from around 1,000 published viral clones and from other ImmuneACCESS disease sequences. Clones were called with MiXCR by TCRdb after fastp trimmed the public reads at Q25, and only in-frame beta chains were retained. Rows are combined by CDR3 protein, so each entry shows the most common genes and DNA. V and J calls and clone size were set by TCRdb, not the authors. In all, the sample holds fewer than 90,000 distinct CDR3 sequences, and approximately 93% of those were seen once. The ten largest clones add up to approximately 0.45% of the sample.

The source material was CD8+ T cells from PBMCs. This TCR was sampled from a human donor with Susac syndrome.

The bases read TGTGCCAGCAGTCCGGGGACGGGGGCCTACGAGCAGTACTTC. This codes for CASSPGTGAYEQYF. The sequence joins TRBV28 to TRBJ2-7; the best D guess is TRBD2, with 6 bases matching. The V end loses 5 bases and the J end loses 2 bases, and a stretch of 13 bases separates them. CDR3 length: 14 amino acids, cysteine to phenylalanine. The kept DNA is CDR3 alone, 42 bases in frame from the first base. From a lookup of the germline V gene, CDR1 and CDR2 are MDHEN and SYDVKM.